This record concerns one TCR beta chain sequence. The antigen is unknown. These data originate in a study of molecular identifiers for immune sequencing clone quantification. Looking at the study overall: Four of five RNA aliquots from roughly 21,000 or 96,000 naive CD8 T cells were sequenced.

Study-wide results and caveats: Spiked Jurkat TCR RNA from one cell was reportedly detectable among around 1 million naive cells.

Researchers sorted naive CD8 T cells as cells that were CD8+CD4-CCR7+CD45RA+. TCRdb re-derived calls from the PCR reads in MiXCR, one entry per CDR3 protein. The sample has around 480,000 distinct CDR3 sequences, about 25% seen once. The sample consisted of naive CD8+ T cells from blood, with Jurkat cell RNA spiked in. Sample subset: FACS-sorted CD8+CD4-CCR7+CD45RA+ naive T cells. This receptor was obtained from a human donor in good health. Some libraries in this study had Jurkat cell RNA spiked in.

The CDR3 nucleotides are TGCAGTGCTTTCCGGGACAGGGGTTTGGAGACCCAGTACTTC. Translated: CSAFRDRGLETQYF. The chain joins TRBV20-1 to TRBJ2-5; TRBD1 agrees at 10 bases. V shed 5 bases, J shed 5 bases, and the junction held 8 bases outside the gene matches. CDR1 is DFQATT, CDR2 SNEGSKA, per germline (reference sequence). The CDR3 sequence is 14 residues long.